Below are 10 T cell receptor beta chains sequenced from a single sample in a study of T cells in localized non-small cell lung cancer (TCRdb year 2020). Library creation used the immunoSEQ multiplex PCR assay. Held by TCRdb, this immuneACCESS table contains in-frame sequences only and omits some clones. Under half of the omission traces to an unresolved V gene where checked; the cause of the rest is unknown. This sample is represented by fewer than 3,000 clones; just under 30% of them were singletons. The ten biggest clones cover about a fifth of the sample. The input for sequencing was lung tumor tissue, taken before any cancer treatment. The source is a male donor at least 60 years old with stage II squamous cell lung carcinoma.

The chain carries TRBV5-1 and TRBJ1-3, with a weak D call TRBD1 (6 bases). Germline CDR1 reads SGHRS; CDR2 reads YFSETQ. CDR3 size: 16 residues. V lost 4 bases to trimming and J lost 0 bases, with 14 bases between them. In nucleotides, the CDR3 is TGCGCCAGCAGCCCAATAGGACAGACCTCTGGAAACACCATATATTTT. Residues: CASSPIGQTSGNTIYF.

The CDR3 coding sequence is TGTGCCAGCAGTTTTGACGTCCAGACCCAGTACTTC. Translation gives CASSFDVQTQYF. This chain uses TRBV28 with TRBJ2-5, with D unclear. Germline CDR1 is MDHEN and CDR2 is SYDVKM. V dropped 3 bases and J dropped 6 bases, with 8 bases sitting between them. This CDR3 region has 12 residues.

The chain uses TRBV6-8 and TRBJ2-1; tentatively, D is TRBD1 or TRBD2 (6 bases each). Germline lookup yields CDR1 MNHGY and CDR2 SAAAGT. Trimming took 7 bases from V and 0 from J, leaving 16 bases between them. This CDR3 comprises 16 residues. This CDR3 reads CASTWGAQSSYNEQFF. CDR3 DNA sequence: TGTGCCAGCACCTGGGGGGCTCAAAGCTCCTACAATGAGCAGTTCTTC.

The rearrangement joins TRBV5-1 to TRBJ2-7; 8 bases map to TRBD1. This CDR3 has 14 residues. V lost 4 bases and J lost 5; bases outside the gene matches: 8. Germline CDR1 and CDR2: SGHRS and YFSETQ. The CDR3 sequence: CASSLTGGGNEQYF. In nucleotides, the CDR3 is TGCGCCAGCAGCCTAACAGGGGGTGGGAACGAGCAGTACTTC.

This clone has a handful of counts. This chain links TRBV7-5 with TRBJ2-2. TRBV7-5 is designated a pseudogene. There are 16 residues in the CDR3. DNA for the CDR3: TGTGCCAGCAGCTTAGATCGGGCCTTGGAAGCCGGGGAGCTGTTTTTT. Translation gives CASSLDRALEAGELFF.

This clone was counted between two and nine times. The chain joins TRBV29-1 to TRBJ2-1; 7 bases are shared with TRBD2. The CDR3 sequence is 14 residues long. V trimming: 5 bases; J trimming: 1 base; junction bases outside the gene matches: 5. Germline-derived CDR1 and CDR2 are SQVTM and ANQGSEA. The CDR3: CSVQAGPSYNEQFF. CDR3 bases: TGCAGCGTTCAAGCGGGACCATCCTACAATGAGCAGTTCTTC.

The chain carries TRBV19 and TRBJ1-2; 8 nucleotides align to TRBD1. V shed 7 bases, J shed 2 bases, and the junction held 3 bases outside the gene matches. There are 13 residues in the CDR3. Germline CDR1 is LNHDA and CDR2 is SQIVND (reference sequence). CDR3 sequence: CASTWTGNYGYTF. The CDR3 region has the DNA TGTGCCAGTACCTGGACAGGGAACTATGGCTACACCTTC.

V gene TRBV6-8 combines with J gene TRBJ1-3, with D maybe TRBD1 (6 bases). Germline V gene lookup returns CDR1 MNHGY and CDR2 SAAAGT. V was clipped by 4 bases and J by 7 bases, with 20 bases between them. This CDR3 is 16 amino acids long. The chain's CDR3 is CASSSGTPKEGNTIYF. Written as DNA, the CDR3 is TGTGCCAGCAGTTCTGGGACACCAAAAGAGGGTAACACCATATATTTT.

The genes are TRBV9 and TRBJ1-5; 7 nucleotides agree with TRBD1. Germline CDR1 is SGDLS and CDR2 is YYNGEE. The CDR3 has 16 residues. J lost 0 bases, V lost 3 bases, and 6 bases had no gene match. The CDR3 nucleotides read TGTGCCAGCAGCGCCTCCTCAGGGGGTAGCAATCAGCCCCAGCATTTT. Its translation is CASSASSGGSNQPQHF. The entire variable domain, with the rest obtained from reference TRBV9 and TRBJ1-5, is as follows: DSGVTQTPKHLITATGQRVTLRCSPRSGDLSVYWYQQSLDQGLQFLIQYYNGEERAKGNILERFSAQQFPDLHSELNLSSLELGDSALYFCASSASSGGSNQPQHFGDGTRLSIL.

Sample share makes this clone medium-sized. The J gene is TRBJ1-5, the V gene TRBV6-8; 7 bases are a match to TRBD1. CDR1 and CDR2 from the germline V gene are MNHGY and SAAAGT. CDR3 length: 13 amino acids. J lost 4 bases, V lost 5 bases, and 2 bases had no gene match. Written as DNA, the CDR3 is TGTGCCAGCAGTGGCAGGGGGAATCAGCCCCAGCATTTT. Its translation is CASSGRGNQPQHF.